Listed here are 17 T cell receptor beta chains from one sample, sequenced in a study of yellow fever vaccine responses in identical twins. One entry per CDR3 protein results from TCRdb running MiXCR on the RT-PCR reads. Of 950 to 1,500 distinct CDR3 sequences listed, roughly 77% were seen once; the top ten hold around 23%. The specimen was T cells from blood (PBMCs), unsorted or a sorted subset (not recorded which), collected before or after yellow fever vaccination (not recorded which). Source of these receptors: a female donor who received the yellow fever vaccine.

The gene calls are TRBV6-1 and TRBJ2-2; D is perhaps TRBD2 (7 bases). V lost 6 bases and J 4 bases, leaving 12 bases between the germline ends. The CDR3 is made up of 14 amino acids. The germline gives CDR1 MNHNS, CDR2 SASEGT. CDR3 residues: CASRVGGATGELFF. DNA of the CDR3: TGTGCCAGCAGAGTGGGGGGGGCCACCGGGGAGCTGTTTTTT.

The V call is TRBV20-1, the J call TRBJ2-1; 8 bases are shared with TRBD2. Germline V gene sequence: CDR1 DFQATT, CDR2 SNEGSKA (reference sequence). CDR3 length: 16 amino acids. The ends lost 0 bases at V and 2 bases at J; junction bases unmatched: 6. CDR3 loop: CSARDRVSGTYNEQFF. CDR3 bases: TGCAGTGCTAGAGATCGGGTTAGCGGGACCTACAATGAGCAGTTCTTC.

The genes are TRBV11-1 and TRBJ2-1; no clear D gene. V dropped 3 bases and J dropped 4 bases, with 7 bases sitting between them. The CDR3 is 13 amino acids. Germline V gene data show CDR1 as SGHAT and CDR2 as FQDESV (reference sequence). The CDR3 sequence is CASSLALYNEQFF. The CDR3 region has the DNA TGTGCCAGCAGCTTGGCCTTATACAATGAGCAGTTCTTC.

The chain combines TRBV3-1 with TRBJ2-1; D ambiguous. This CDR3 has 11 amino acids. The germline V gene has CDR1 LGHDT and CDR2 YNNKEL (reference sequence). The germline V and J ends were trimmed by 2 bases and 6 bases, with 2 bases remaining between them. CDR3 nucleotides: TGTGCCAGCAGCCAACCCAATGAGCAGTTCTTC. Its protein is CASSQPNEQFF.

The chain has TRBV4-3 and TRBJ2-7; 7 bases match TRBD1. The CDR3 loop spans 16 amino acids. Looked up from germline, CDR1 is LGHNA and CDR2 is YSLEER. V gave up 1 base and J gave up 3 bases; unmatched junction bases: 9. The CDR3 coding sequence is TGCGCCAGCAGCCAAGTGGCAGGGGGTGGTCACTACGAGCAGTACTTC. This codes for CASSQVAGGGHYEQYF.

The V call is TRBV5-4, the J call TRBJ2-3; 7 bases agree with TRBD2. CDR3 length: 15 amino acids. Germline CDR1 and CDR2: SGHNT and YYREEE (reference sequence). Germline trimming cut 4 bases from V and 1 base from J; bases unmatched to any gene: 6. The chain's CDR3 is CASSILAAGTDTQYF. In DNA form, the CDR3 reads TGTGCCAGCAGCATCCTAGCGGCCGGCACAGATACGCAGTATTTT. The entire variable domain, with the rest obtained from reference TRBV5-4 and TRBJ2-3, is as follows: ETGVTQSPTHLIKTRGQQVTLRCSSQSGHNTVSWYQQALGQGPQFIFQYYREEENGRGNFPPRFSGLQFPNYSSELNVNALELDDSALYLCASSILAAGTDTQYFGPGTRLTVL.

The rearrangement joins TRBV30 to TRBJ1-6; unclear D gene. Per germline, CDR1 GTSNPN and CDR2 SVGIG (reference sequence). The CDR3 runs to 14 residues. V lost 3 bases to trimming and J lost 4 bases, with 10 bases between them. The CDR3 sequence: CAWRTQEYNSPLHF. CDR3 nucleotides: TGTGCCTGGAGGACGCAGGAATATAATTCACCCCTCCACTTT.

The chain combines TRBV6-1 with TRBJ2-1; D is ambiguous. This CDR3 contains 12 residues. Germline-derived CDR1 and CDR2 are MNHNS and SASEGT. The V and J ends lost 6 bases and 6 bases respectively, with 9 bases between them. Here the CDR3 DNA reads TGTGCCAGCAGCCTACAGAGCAATGAGCAGTTCTTC. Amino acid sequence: CASSLQSNEQFF.

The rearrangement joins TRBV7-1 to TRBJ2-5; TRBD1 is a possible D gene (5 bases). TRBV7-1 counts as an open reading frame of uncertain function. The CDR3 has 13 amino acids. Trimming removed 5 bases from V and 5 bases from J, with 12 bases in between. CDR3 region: CASSPGPRETQYF. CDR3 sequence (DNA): TGTGCCAGCAGCCCAGGGCCACGGGAGACCCAGTACTTC.

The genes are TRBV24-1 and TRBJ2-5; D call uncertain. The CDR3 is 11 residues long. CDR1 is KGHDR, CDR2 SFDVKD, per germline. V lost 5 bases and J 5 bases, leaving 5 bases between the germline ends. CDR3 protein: CATSASETQYF. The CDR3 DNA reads TGTGCCACCAGTGCTTCGGAGACCCAGTACTTC.

The CDR3 is CASSFERDRGEQFF. CDR3 nucleotide sequence: TGTGCCAGCAGCTTCGAGCGGGATCGTGGTGAGCAGTTCTTC. V gene TRBV11-1 combines with J gene TRBJ2-1; TRBD2 aligns across 7 bases. The CDR3 is 14 residues long. With 3 bases clipped from V and 9 bases from J, the junction kept 8 bases outside the gene matches. Germline CDR1 and CDR2: SGHAT and FQDESV (reference sequence).

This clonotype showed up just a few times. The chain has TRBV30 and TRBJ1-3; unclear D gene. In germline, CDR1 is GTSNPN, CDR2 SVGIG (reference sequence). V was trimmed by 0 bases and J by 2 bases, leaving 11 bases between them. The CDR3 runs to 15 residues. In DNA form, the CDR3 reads TGTGCCTGGAGTGTTCGAGGACGGGCTGGAAACACCATATATTTT. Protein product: CAWSVRGRAGNTIYF.

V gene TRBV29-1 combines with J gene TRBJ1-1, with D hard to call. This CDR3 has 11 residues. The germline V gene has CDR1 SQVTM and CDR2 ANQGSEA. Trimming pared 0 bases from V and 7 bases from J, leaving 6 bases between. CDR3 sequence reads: CSVEDLNEAFF. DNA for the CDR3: TGCAGCGTTGAAGATCTTAATGAAGCTTTCTTT.

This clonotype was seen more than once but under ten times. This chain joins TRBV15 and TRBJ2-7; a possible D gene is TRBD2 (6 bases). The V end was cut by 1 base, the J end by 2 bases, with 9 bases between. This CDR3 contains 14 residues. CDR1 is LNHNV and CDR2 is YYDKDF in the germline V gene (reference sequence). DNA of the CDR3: TGTGCCACCAGCAGAGCGGGGGTCGCCTACGAGCAGTACTTC. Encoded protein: CATSRAGVAYEQYF.

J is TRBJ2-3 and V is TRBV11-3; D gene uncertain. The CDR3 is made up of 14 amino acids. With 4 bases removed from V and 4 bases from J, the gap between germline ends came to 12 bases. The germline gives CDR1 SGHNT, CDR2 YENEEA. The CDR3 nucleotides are TGTGCCAGCAGCTCCTGGACGGGCCCAGATACGCAGTATTTT. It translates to CASSSWTGPDTQYF.

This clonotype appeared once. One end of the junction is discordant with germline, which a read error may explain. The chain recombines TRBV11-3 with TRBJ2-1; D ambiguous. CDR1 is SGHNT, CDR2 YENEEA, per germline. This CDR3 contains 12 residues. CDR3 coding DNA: TGTGCCAGCAGGTTAGAAGTTGGAGAGCAGTTCTTC. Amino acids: CASRLEVGEQFF.

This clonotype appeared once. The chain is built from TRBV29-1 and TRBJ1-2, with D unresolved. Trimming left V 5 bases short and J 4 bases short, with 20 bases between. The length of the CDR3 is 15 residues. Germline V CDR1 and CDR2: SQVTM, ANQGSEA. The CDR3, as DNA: TGCAGCGTTCCCCGTCCGTGGGGAAGGATCTATGGCTACACCTTC. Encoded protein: CSVPRPWGRIYGYTF.